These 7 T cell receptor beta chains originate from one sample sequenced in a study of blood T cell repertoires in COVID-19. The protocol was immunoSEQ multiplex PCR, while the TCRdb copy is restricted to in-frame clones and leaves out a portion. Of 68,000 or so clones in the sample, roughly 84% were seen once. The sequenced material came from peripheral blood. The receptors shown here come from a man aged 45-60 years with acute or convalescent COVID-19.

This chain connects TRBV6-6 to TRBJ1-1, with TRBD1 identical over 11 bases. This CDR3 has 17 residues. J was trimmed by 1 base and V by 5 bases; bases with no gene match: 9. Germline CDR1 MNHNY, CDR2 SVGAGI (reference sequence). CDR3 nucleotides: TGTGCCAGCAGTCCAGGGGGACAGGGGGTCAAGAACACTGAAGCTTTCTTT. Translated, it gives CASSPGGQGVKNTEAFF.

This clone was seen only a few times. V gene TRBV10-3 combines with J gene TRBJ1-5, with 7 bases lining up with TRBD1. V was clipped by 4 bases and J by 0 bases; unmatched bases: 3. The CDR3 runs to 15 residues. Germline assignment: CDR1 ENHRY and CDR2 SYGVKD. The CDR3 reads CAISGQGDSNQPQHF. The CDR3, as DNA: TGTGCCATCAGTGGTCAGGGGGATAGCAATCAGCCCCAGCATTTT.

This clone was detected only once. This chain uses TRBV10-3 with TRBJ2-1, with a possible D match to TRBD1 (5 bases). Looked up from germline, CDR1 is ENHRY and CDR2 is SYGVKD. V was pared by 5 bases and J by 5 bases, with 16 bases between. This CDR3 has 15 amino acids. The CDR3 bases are TGTGCCATCAGTAGTACAACAGGCCTCAACAATGAGCAGTTCTTC. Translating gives CAISSTTGLNNEQFF.

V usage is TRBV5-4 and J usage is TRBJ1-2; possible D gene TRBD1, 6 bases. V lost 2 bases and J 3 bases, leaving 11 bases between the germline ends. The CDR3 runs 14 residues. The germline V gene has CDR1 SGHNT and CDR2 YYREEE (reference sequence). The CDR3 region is CASSLEGEHYGYTF. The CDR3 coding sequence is TGTGCCAGCAGCTTAGAGGGGGAACACTATGGCTACACCTTC. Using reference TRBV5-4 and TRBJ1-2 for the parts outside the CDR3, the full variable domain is ETGVTQSPTHLIKTRGQQVTLRCSSQSGHNTVSWYQQALGQGPQFIFQYYREEENGRGNFPPRFSGLQFPNYSSELNVNALELDDSALYLCASSLEGEHYGYTFGSGTRLTVV.

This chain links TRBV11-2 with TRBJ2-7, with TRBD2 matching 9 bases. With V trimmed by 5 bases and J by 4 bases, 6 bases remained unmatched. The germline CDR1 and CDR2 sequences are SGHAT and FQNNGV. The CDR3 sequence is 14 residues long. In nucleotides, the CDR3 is TGTGCCAGCAGCCCGAAGGGACTAGCTTACGAGCAGTACTTC. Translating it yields CASSPKGLAYEQYF.

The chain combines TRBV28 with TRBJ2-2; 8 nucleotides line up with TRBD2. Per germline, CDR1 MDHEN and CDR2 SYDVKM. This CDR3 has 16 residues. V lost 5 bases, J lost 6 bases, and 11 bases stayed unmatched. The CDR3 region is CASSTPGTSYAGELFF. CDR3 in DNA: TGTGCCAGCAGTACCCCCGGGACTAGTTACGCCGGGGAGCTGTTTTTT.

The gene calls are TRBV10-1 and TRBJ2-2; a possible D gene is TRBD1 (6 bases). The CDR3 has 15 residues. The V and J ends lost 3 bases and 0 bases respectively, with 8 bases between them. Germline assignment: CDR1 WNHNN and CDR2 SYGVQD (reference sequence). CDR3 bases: TGCGCCAGCAGTGATGGGGGCTCGAACACCGGGGAGCTGTTTTTT. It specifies CASSDGGSNTGELFF.